Listed below are T cell receptor beta chains from one sample, sequenced in a study of cytomegalovirus exposure and HLA in healthy donors. The method was immunoSEQ multiplex PCR; TCRdb's version includes in-frame clones alone and lacks a portion of them. This table lists 40,000 to 60,000 clones. The sample consisted of PBMCs. All receptors derive from a male donor in good health and CMV-seropositive. The CDR3 runs from the conserved cysteine through the conserved F or W. D genes are given only for firm matches. The listing skips clone size in some rows; elsewhere it reads once, few, many or a size class.

cdr3_nt	cdr3_aa	v_call	d_call	j_call	clone_size
TGCGCCAGCAGCCAAGAGTTCAGGGGCACAGATACGCAGTATTTT	CASSQEFRGTDTQYF	TRBV4-3	-	TRBJ2-3	-
TGTGCCAGCTCACCACCGGGGGGTAGCGAGACCCAGTACTTC	CASSPPGGSETQYF	TRBV18	-	TRBJ2-5	-
TGTGCCAGCAGTGAGCGTTTGGACAGGGTCGGATTAGAGACCCAGTACTTC	CASSERLDRVGLETQYF	TRBV6-1	TRBD1	TRBJ2-5	-
TGTGCCAGCAGCCTCGACACGGTCGGTTATAATTCACCCCTCCACTTT	CASSLDTVGYNSPLHF	TRBV7-9	-	TRBJ1-6	-
TGTGCCAGCAGTTCCGGGACAGGGGGCTCCTACGAGCAGTACTTC	CASSSGTGGSYEQYF	TRBV28	TRBD1	TRBJ2-7	-
TGTGCCACCCGGGCTAGCGGGGATCAAGAGACCCAGTACTTC	CATRASGDQETQYF	TRBV15	TRBD2	TRBJ2-5	-
TGTGCCAGCAGACCTGGACTAGCGGGGGGTCTTGCCTACGAGCAGTACTTC	CASRPGLAGGLAYEQYF	TRBV13	TRBD2	TRBJ2-7	-
TGTGCCAGCAGGAACCCCCAGGGAACGGGTACGCAGTATTTT	CASRNPQGTGTQYF	TRBV6-5	-	TRBJ2-3	-
TGTGCCAGCAGGATGCTAGCGGGGGGTGACAATGAGCAGTTCTTC	CASRMLAGGDNEQFF	TRBV2	TRBD2	TRBJ2-1	-
TGTGCCAGCAGTGAACAGGGCTCCTACGAGCGGCAGTACTTC	CASSEQGSYERQYF	TRBV2	-	TRBJ2-7	-
TGTGCCAGCAGCGCACAGGGGAACACTGAAGCTTTCTTT	CASSAQGNTEAFF	TRBV9	-	TRBJ1-1	-
TGCAGCGCCCAAGGACTGTTTGGAGATACGCAGTATTTT	CSAQGLFGDTQYF	TRBV29-1	-	TRBJ2-3	-
TGTGCTAGTGGTTGGGCCCGAGGACAGGGCACCGGGGAGCTGTTTTTT	CASGWARGQGTGELFF	TRBV12-5	TRBD1	TRBJ2-2	-
TGTGCCAGCAGTCGGACAGGGGCGGGGGAGCAGTGCTTC	CASSRTGAGEQCF	TRBV7-9	TRBD1	TRBJ2-7	-
TGTGCCAGCAGCTTGGTACAAGATACGCAGTATTTT	CASSLVQDTQYF	TRBV13	-	TRBJ2-3	-
TGCAGCGTAACCGGGACAGGGGGCTCTAATGAAAAACTGTTTTTT	CSVTGTGGSNEKLFF	TRBV29-1	TRBD1	TRBJ1-4	-
TGTGCCAGCTCACCACCCAGGGGCAACACCGGGGAGCTGTTTTTT	CASSPPRGNTGELFF	TRBV18	-	TRBJ2-2	-
TGTGCCAGCAGTTATTCCGCAGGGGGTCACGGCTACACCTTC	CASSYSAGGHGYTF	TRBV6-6	TRBD1	TRBJ1-2	-
TGTGCCAGCAGCCTAGGACAGGTTGCTCAGCCCCAGCATTTT	CASSLGQVAQPQHF	TRBV5-6	TRBD1	TRBJ1-5	-
TGTGCCAGCAGACCCTTACTAGCTCGCAATGAGCAGTTCTTC	CASRPLLARNEQFF	TRBV13	-	TRBJ2-1	-
TGTGCCAGCAGCGTAGGGGCAGGTGAACCTTTTTTC	CASSVGAGEPFF	TRBV9	-	TRBJ2-7	-
TGTGCCAGCAGTTACTCGTCAGGGGGGAATACTGAAGCTTTCTTT	CASSYSSGGNTEAFF	TRBV6-6	TRBD1	TRBJ1-1	-
TGTGCCAGCAGCTTAGGAGCGGGGGGGGCTCAAGAGACCCAGTACTTC	CASSLGAGGAQETQYF	TRBV7-9	TRBD2	TRBJ2-5	-
TGTGCCAGCACAATGGGGCGCGCCTGGGGCTATGGCTACACCTTC	CASTMGRAWGYGYTF	TRBV7-2	-	TRBJ1-2	-
TGTGCCAGCAGCCATCCGGGACAAATGATCAATCAGCCCCAGCATTTT	CASSHPGQMINQPQHF	TRBV11-2	-	TRBJ1-5	-
TGTGCCAGCTCACCACCGTCAGGGGAGGGGAGAACTGAAGCTTTCTTT	CASSPPSGEGRTEAFF	TRBV18	-	TRBJ1-1	-
TGTGCCAGCGGGGGACAGGTCTACAATCAGCCCCAGCATTTT	CASGGQVYNQPQHF	TRBV6-5	TRBD1	TRBJ1-5	-
TGTGCCAGCACCGAACAGTTCTCAAATCAGCCCCAGCATTTT	CASTEQFSNQPQHF	TRBV7-2	-	TRBJ1-5	-
TGTGCCAGCTCACCGACCGGGACAGGGTCAACTAGTGAGCAGTTCTTC	CASSPTGTGSTSEQFF	TRBV18	TRBD1	TRBJ2-1	-
TGCGCCAGCAGCCCGTACTCAGAACTAAGCACAGATACGCAGTATTTT	CASSPYSELSTDTQYF	TRBV5-1	-	TRBJ2-3	-
TGTGCCAGCCAGGGGGCGGGGGAAAAACTGTTTTTT	CASQGAGEKLFF	TRBV2	TRBD1	TRBJ1-4	medium-sized
TGTGCCACCAACCAGGAGGGCAACGAGCAGTACTTC	CATNQEGNEQYF	TRBV7-9	-	TRBJ2-7	-
TGCGCCAGCAGCCCCTGGGACACCACAGATACGCAGTATTTT	CASSPWDTTDTQYF	TRBV5-1	-	TRBJ2-3	-
TGTGCCAGTAGTATAACAGGGGCTGGAAACACCATATATTTT	CASSITGAGNTIYF	TRBV19	TRBD1	TRBJ1-3	-
TGTGCCAGCAGCTTATCGGGACAGGGGAGCGACTACACCTTC	CASSLSGQGSDYTF	TRBV7-2	TRBD1	TRBJ1-2	-
TGTGCCAGCAGCACGGGGGGTGGGGAGAGCACTGAAGCTTTCTTT	CASSTGGGESTEAFF	TRBV7-8	-	TRBJ1-1	-
TGTGCCAGCCGGGAGCAGTACTTC	CASREQYF	TRBV21-1	-	TRBJ2-7	-
TGTGCCAGCAGCCCGACTAGCGTCCCCCTCGGCTCCTACAATGAGCAGTTCTTC	CASSPTSVPLGSYNEQFF	TRBV27	TRBD2	TRBJ2-1	-
TGTGCCAGCAGCGCCCGTTGGGCAGGGGCAGGAAACACCATATATTTT	CASSARWAGAGNTIYF	TRBV7-8	-	TRBJ1-3	-
TGTGCCAGCTCACTAACCGGAGGGGCGGGCAATCAGCCCCAGCATTTT	CASSLTGGAGNQPQHF	TRBV18	-	TRBJ1-5	-
TGTGCCAGCAGCTTAGAGGACAACGAGCAGTACTTC	CASSLEDNEQYF	TRBV7-2	-	TRBJ2-7	-
TGCGCCAGCAGCTCCACCGGGTCTCAAGAGACCCAGTACTTC	CASSSTGSQETQYF	TRBV5-1	-	TRBJ2-5	-
TGTGCCAGTAGTATAGCCCACGTTCAGTGGAGCGGCAATCAGCCCCAGCATTTT	CASSIAHVQWSGNQPQHF	TRBV19	-	TRBJ1-5	-
TGTGCCAGCAGCCAAGATCCGGGTGAAAAACTGTTTTTT	CASSQDPGEKLFF	TRBV4-2	-	TRBJ1-4	-
TGTGCCTGGACGCAGGGGGCGAATTCACCCCTCCACTTT	CAWTQGANSPLHF	TRBV30	TRBD1	TRBJ1-6	-
TGTGCCAGCAGACTAAACACCGGGGAGCTGTTTTTT	CASRLNTGELFF	TRBV2	-	TRBJ2-2	medium-sized
TGTGCCAGCAGCCCACACTCTCCGGGACATGACTATGGCTACACCTTC	CASSPHSPGHDYGYTF	TRBV16	-	TRBJ1-2	-
TGCGCCAGCAGCCAAGGAGGACAGGGACAGAAAAGAAACACTGAAGCTTTCTTT	CASSQGGQGQKRNTEAFF	TRBV4-1	TRBD1	TRBJ1-1	-
TGTGCCAGCAGCAATGGGACAGGGGGCGAACACATACACGCCTCCAATGAGCAGTTCTTC	CASSNGTGGEHIHASNEQFF	TRBV21-1	-	TRBJ2-1	-
TGTGCCAGCAGCATTAACAATTCGGGTGAAAAACTGTTTTTT	CASSINNSGEKLFF	TRBV11-2	-	TRBJ1-4	-
TGTGCCAGTAGTACCCAGGGTTGGAGCAATCAGCCCCAGCATTTT	CASSTQGWSNQPQHF	TRBV19	-	TRBJ1-5	-
TGTGCCAGCTCACCAGGCCAGAACGGGAAAGCTTTCTTT	CASSPGQNGKAFF	TRBV18	-	TRBJ1-1	-
TGCGCCAGCAGCTTGTGGGCGGGGAAGTCCTACAATGAGCAGTTCTTC	CASSLWAGKSYNEQFF	TRBV5-1	-	TRBJ2-1	-
TGTGCCAGCAGCGAGGGGGGGTACACTGAAGCTTTCTTT	CASSEGGYTEAFF	TRBV9	-	TRBJ1-1	-
TGTGCCAGCAGCCACCAGGGGGGAACCTACAAGCAGTACTTC	CASSHQGGTYKQYF	TRBV14	-	TRBJ2-7	-
TGTGCCAGCAGCTCTTCCTGGGGGGACAGCAATCAGCCCCAGCATTTT	CASSSSWGDSNQPQHF	TRBV7-9	-	TRBJ1-5	-
TGTGCCAGCAGCTTAGTGTGGGGCAGTAGCAATCAGCCCCAGCATTTT	CASSLVWGSSNQPQHF	TRBV7-9	-	TRBJ1-5	-
TGCAGTGCTAGGACAGATCATGAGCAGTTCTTC	CSARTDHEQFF	TRBV20-1	-	TRBJ2-1	-